This TCR beta chain was identified in a study of control samples from healthy donors and cancer patients. The V end lost 5 bases, the J end lost 9 bases, and 15 bases lay between the germline ends. This CDR3 comprises 12 residues. Germline V gene data show CDR1 as SGHRS and CDR2 as YFSETQ. Some clones are missing from TCRdb's copy, which holds only in-frame ones; the method was immunoSEQ multiplex PCR. Of under 150,000 clones in the sample, 80% to 90% were seen once. This rearrangement joins TRBV5-1 to TRBJ2-7; D gene uncertain. The receptor comes from a woman aged 50 to 60 with colorectal cancer. The specimen sequenced was PBMCs. CDR3 sequence: CASSYDESPQYF. Written as DNA, the CDR3 is TGCGCCAGCAGTTACGACGAATCTCCGCAGTACTTC.